One sample yielded the 30 T cell receptor beta chains listed below, sequenced in a study of cytomegalovirus exposure and HLA in healthy donors. The PCR used 60 Vbeta and 13 Jbeta primers. Produced via immunoSEQ multiplex PCR; TCRdb's table is partial and in-frame only. The sample holds under 200,000 clones; around 80% are singletons and the top ten take more than 5.5%. Material for sequencing was PBMCs. The receptors were gathered from a man between 35 and 55 years old in good health and CMV-seronegative.

This clone was detected once. The chain uses TRBV7-2 and TRBJ2-5, with 8 bases identical to TRBD2. The CDR3 runs to 15 residues. From germline, CDR1 is SGHTA and CDR2 FQGNSA. V trimming: 1 base; J trimming: 4 bases; junction bases outside the gene matches: 5. CDR3 sequence (DNA): TGTGCCAGCAGCTTAGAGGCGGGGGGAGGAGAGACCCAGTACTTC. Its translation: CASSLEAGGGETQYF.

V and J are TRBV6-5 and TRBJ2-5; 7 bases agree with TRBD2. CDR1 is MNHEY, CDR2 SVGAGI, per germline. V shed 6 bases and J 7 bases; nucleotides not matched to a gene: 11. The CDR3 consists of 14 residues. The chain's CDR3 is CASSPETWGGTQYF. The DNA for the CDR3 is TGTGCCAGCAGCCCTGAGACCTGGGGGGGGACCCAGTACTTC.

V is TRBV9 and J is TRBJ1-4; 7 bases map to TRBD1. This CDR3 comprises 14 residues. The germline CDR1 and CDR2 sequences are SGDLS and YYNGEE. V was clipped by 2 bases and J by 8 bases; unmatched bases: 6. CDR3 sequence reads: CASSVGGGAEKLFF. Here the CDR3 DNA reads TGTGCCAGCAGCGTTGGAGGGGGCGCGGAAAAACTGTTTTTT.

The rearrangement uses TRBV5-1 and TRBJ1-3; D perhaps matches TRBD1 (6 bases). V shed 4 bases and J shed 1 base, with 9 bases lying between them. In germline, CDR1 is SGHRS, CDR2 YFSETQ. The CDR3 is 14 residues long. The CDR3 DNA reads TGCGCCAGCAGCATGACAGGATCTGGAAACACCATATATTTT. Translation gives CASSMTGSGNTIYF.

The V and J genes are TRBV7-9 and TRBJ2-1; perhaps TRBD2 as D (5 bases). CDR1 is SEHNR, CDR2 FQNEAQ, per germline (reference sequence). The length of the CDR3 is 11 residues. Deletions cut 8 bases from V and 6 bases from J, with 8 bases between. CDR3 coding DNA: TGTGCCAGCCTAGCCAGCAATGAGCAGTTCTTC. Amino acids: CASLASNEQFF.

The genes are TRBV7-9 and TRBJ2-1; 14 nucleotides match TRBD2. Trimming at V came to 2 bases and at J to 5 bases, leaving 2 bases not matched to a gene. This CDR3 region has 16 residues. Germline values: CDR1 SEHNR, CDR2 FQNEAQ (reference sequence). CDR3 protein: CASSLLGLAGDNEQFF. The CDR3 DNA is TGTGCCAGCAGCTTATTGGGACTAGCGGGAGACAATGAGCAGTTCTTC.

This sequence joins TRBV28 and TRBJ1-1; TRBD1 is a possible D gene (5 bases). The ends were cut back, 2 bases at V and 7 bases at J, with 8 bases in the middle. Per the germline V gene, CDR1 is MDHEN and CDR2 is SYDVKM. The CDR3 contains 12 residues. The CDR3 coding sequence is TGTGCCAGCAGTTTAACCAGGGTTGAAGCTTTCTTT. Translated, it gives CASSLTRVEAFF.

With regard to this clone: At one boundary the junction diverges from the germline segment, which might be a read error. The chain uses TRBV7-9 and TRBJ2-7; 12 nucleotides align to TRBD1. Germline CDR1 SEHNR, CDR2 FQNEAQ (reference sequence). The CDR3 is 19 amino acids. DNA of the CDR3: TGTTCCAGCAGCTTAGCTACCTGGGACAGGGGGCGCTTCACGAACGAGCAGTACTTC. Protein product: CSSSLATWDRGRFTNEQYF.

V is TRBV7-3 and J is TRBJ2-1, with 11 bases aligning to TRBD1. V trimming: 3 bases; J trimming: 6 bases; junction bases outside the gene matches: 1. The germline V gene has CDR1 SGHTA and CDR2 FQGTGA. The CDR3 length is 14 residues. The CDR3 DNA reads TGTGCCAGCAGCTTGGACAGGGGGCGCAATGAGCAGTTCTTC. Translated, it gives CASSLDRGRNEQFF.

The chain recombines TRBV4-1 with TRBJ1-5, with TRBD1 matching 7 bases. V gave up 3 bases and J gave up 1 base; unmatched junction bases: 6. Germline assignment: CDR1 MGHRA and CDR2 YSYEKL. The CDR3 has 16 amino acids. The CDR3 DNA reads as TGCGCCAGCAGCCAGGGAGACAGGGCGAGCAATCAGCCCCAGCATTTT. This sequence encodes CASSQGDRASNQPQHF.

The genes are TRBV30 and TRBJ1-2; D remains unclear. The germline V gene encodes CDR1 GTSNPN and CDR2 SVGIG (reference sequence). The length of the CDR3 is 16 residues. Trimming took 0 bases from V and 7 from J, leaving 21 bases between them. The chain's CDR3 is CAWSVLHLTLSGGYTF. For the CDR3, the DNA is TGTGCCTGGAGTGTACTCCACCTGACTCTGAGCGGTGGCTACACCTTC. Full variable domain (outside the CDR3, taken from reference TRBV30 and TRBJ1-2): SQTIHQWPATLVQPVGSPLSLECTVEGTSNPNLYWYRQAAGRGLQLLFYSVGIGQISSEVPQNLSASRPQDRQFILSSKKLLLSDSGFYLCAWSVLHLTLSGGYTFGSGTRLTVV.

V gene TRBV6-6 combines with J gene TRBJ1-5; 9 bases fit TRBD1. CDR3 length: 16 amino acids. The germline gives CDR1 MNHNY, CDR2 SVGAGI (reference sequence). The trim removed 2 bases at V and 7 bases at J, leaving 9 bases unmatched. This CDR3 is CASSYRLGQGRQPQHF. As DNA, the CDR3 is TGTGCCAGCAGTTACCGTCTGGGACAGGGCAGACAGCCCCAGCATTTT.

This chain uses TRBV9 with TRBJ2-3; TRBD2 is a possible D gene (5 bases). The germline gives CDR1 SGDLS, CDR2 YYNGEE. V was cut by 4 bases and J by 4 bases, with 10 bases left in between. The CDR3 is 13 amino acids. As DNA, the CDR3 is TGTGCCAGCAGCACCGGACTTCCAGATACGCAGTATTTT. Amino acid sequence: CASSTGLPDTQYF.

The gene calls are TRBV7-9 and TRBJ2-7; 7 bases match TRBD1. Germline V gives CDR1 SEHNR, CDR2 FQNEAQ (reference sequence). The CDR3 consists of 14 residues. V lost 5 bases and J lost 0; bases outside the gene matches: 4. The CDR3 DNA reads as TGTGCCAGCAGCGGGGACAGAAGCTCCTACGAGCAGTACTTC. This codes for CASSGDRSSYEQYF.

V and J are TRBV4-1 and TRBJ2-3; 10 nucleotides line up with TRBD2. Trimming took 5 bases from V and 3 from J; bases not matched to a gene: 14. The CDR3 runs to 18 residues. CDR1 MGHRA and CDR2 YSYEKL come from the germline V gene. CDR3 amino acids: CASSLREVGLAKTDTQYF. CDR3 in DNA: TGCGCCAGCAGCTTAAGAGAAGTGGGACTAGCGAAAACAGATACGCAGTATTTT.

This sequence joins TRBV25-1 and TRBJ1-6; 7 positions match TRBD1. Germline V gene data show CDR1 as MGHDK and CDR2 as SYGVNS. The CDR3 covers 15 residues. After removal of 8 bases from V and 2 bases from J, the junction contained 6 bases not matched to a gene. CDR3 nucleotide sequence: TGTGCCAGCGGCTACAGGGGCGCCTATAATTCACCCCTCCACTTT. It specifies CASGYRGAYNSPLHF.

The chain joins TRBV7-9 to TRBJ2-1, with TRBD2 as a possible D gene (6 bases). The CDR3 length is 14 residues. Germline values: CDR1 SEHNR, CDR2 FQNEAQ (reference sequence). The V end lost 4 bases, the J end lost 0 bases, and 7 bases lay between the germline ends. The CDR3 bases are TGTGCCAGCAGCTCCGGGAGCTCCTACAATGAGCAGTTCTTC. Translation: CASSSGSSYNEQFF.

The chain couples TRBV7-2 to TRBJ1-3; 7 bases are shared with TRBD1. CDR3 length equals 16 residues. Germline V gene lookup returns CDR1 SGHTA and CDR2 FQGNSA. Trimming removed 0 bases from V and 2 bases from J; junction bases left unmatched: 4. The CDR3 loop reads CASSLASGTAGNTIYF. In DNA, the CDR3 is TGTGCCAGCAGCTTAGCGTCCGGGACAGCTGGAAACACCATATATTTT. Full variable domain (remainder filled in from reference TRBV7-2 and TRBJ1-3): GAGVSQSPSNKVTEKGKDVELRCDPISGHTALYWYRQSLGQGLEFLIYFQGNSAPDKSGLPSDRFSAERTGGSVSTLTIQRTQQEDSAVYLCASSLASGTAGNTIYFGEGSWLTVV.

The chain couples TRBV18 to TRBJ2-3; 7 positions match TRBD2. The CDR3 is made up of 15 amino acids. The junction had 3 bases not matched to a gene; V was cut back by 3 bases and J by 0 bases. Germline values: CDR1 KGHSH, CDR2 LQKENI. The CDR3 nucleotides read TGTGCCAGCTCACCCAAACTAGCGAGCACAGATACGCAGTATTTT. Protein sequence: CASSPKLASTDTQYF.

V is TRBV19 and J is TRBJ2-7; 7 nucleotides agree with TRBD1. The CDR3 consists of 15 residues. Looked up from germline, CDR1 is LNHDA and CDR2 is SQIVND (reference sequence). The ends lost 5 bases at V and 2 bases at J; junction bases unmatched: 9. The CDR3 loop is CASSLSGTATYEQYF. DNA for the CDR3: TGTGCCAGTAGTCTCTCCGGGACAGCAACCTACGAGCAGTACTTC.

V usage is TRBV6-1 and J usage is TRBJ2-5; the match to TRBD1 covers 7 bases. Germline-derived CDR1 and CDR2 are MNHNS and SASEGT. Trimming took 3 bases from V and 5 from J; bases not matched to a gene: 6. The CDR3 consists of 14 residues. The CDR3 DNA reads as TGTGCCAGCAGTGAGACAGGGTTTGGGGAGACCCAGTACTTC. Amino acid sequence: CASSETGFGETQYF.

The V and J genes are TRBV10-3 and TRBJ1-1; 8 bases map to TRBD1. This CDR3 is built from 16 residues. The V segment lost 7 bases and the J segment 0 bases; nucleotides outside the gene matches: 10. CDR1 is ENHRY, CDR2 SYGVKD, per germline. CDR3 DNA sequence: TGTGCCATCACTTTGGGGACAGGAGGGATGAACACTGAAGCTTTCTTT. It encodes CAITLGTGGMNTEAFF.

The V call is TRBV7-2, the J call TRBJ2-1, with TRBD2 matching over 15 bases. This CDR3 region has 16 residues. V shed 5 bases, J shed 6 bases, and the junction held 5 bases outside the gene matches. Germline CDR1 and CDR2: SGHTA and FQGNSA. In DNA, the CDR3 is TGTGCCAGCAGCCCCTGGACTAGCGGGGGGGGCAATGAGCAGTTCTTC. Protein: CASSPWTSGGGNEQFF.

V gene TRBV7-9 combines with J gene TRBJ2-1; no firm D call. The CDR3 contains 13 residues. V was pared by 5 bases and J by 7 bases, with 12 bases between. From germline, CDR1 is SEHNR and CDR2 FQNEAQ (reference sequence). The CDR3: CASSLTVVNEQFF. The CDR3 coding sequence is TGTGCCAGCAGCCTAACCGTGGTGAATGAGCAGTTCTTC.

The V and J genes are TRBV6-1 and TRBJ2-5, with D maybe TRBD2 (7 bases). V was trimmed by 2 bases and J by 5 bases, leaving 24 bases between them. This CDR3 is built from 18 residues. The germline CDR1 and CDR2 sequences are MNHNS and SASEGT. Written as DNA, the CDR3 is TGTGCCAGCAGTGAAAGAATAGGGGGTGGCGGGAGCATGGAGACCCAGTACTTC. Translation gives CASSERIGGGGSMETQYF.

The gene calls are TRBV2 and TRBJ1-4; 7 bases are shared with TRBD1. The V gene's germline CDR1 is SNHLY and CDR2 FYNNEI. The CDR3 loop spans 14 amino acids. Germline trimming cut 6 bases from V and 4 bases from J; bases unmatched to any gene: 5. The CDR3 nucleotides are TGTGCCAGCAGGGGGGACAGTTATAATGAAAAACTGTTTTTT. This codes for CASRGDSYNEKLFF.

This rearrangement joins TRBV19 to TRBJ1-1, with D uncertain. CDR1 is LNHDA, CDR2 SQIVND, per germline (reference sequence). This CDR3 has 14 residues. Trimming shortened V by 3 bases and J by 4 bases, and 12 bases separated the two germline ends. In DNA, the CDR3 is TGTGCCAGTAGTATCCGAGGAGGAGGCACTGAAGCTTTCTTT. Protein sequence: CASSIRGGGTEAFF. Variable domain in full (rest from reference TRBV19 and TRBJ1-1): DGGITQSPKYLFRKEGQNVTLSCEQNLNHDAMYWYRQDPGQGLRLIYYSQIVNDFQKGDIAEGYSVSREKKESFPLTVTSAQKNPTAFYLCASSIRGGGTEAFFGQGTRLTVV.

V gene TRBV27 combines with J gene TRBJ1-1; D perhaps matches TRBD1 (5 bases). CDR3 length: 14 amino acids. CDR1 MNHEY and CDR2 SMNVEV come from the germline V gene (reference sequence). The V and J ends lost 0 bases and 4 bases respectively, with 9 bases between them. The DNA of the CDR3 is TGTGCCAGCAGTTTATCCAGGGTAGGCACTGAAGCTTTCTTT. Translating gives CASSLSRVGTEAFF.

This clone was seen a single time. This sequence joins TRBV7-9 and TRBJ2-7, with a weak D call TRBD2 (6 bases). The CDR3 has 15 residues. The V and J ends lost 4 bases and 1 base respectively, with 14 bases between them. Germline CDR1 is SEHNR and CDR2 is FQNEAQ (reference sequence). The DNA of the CDR3 is TGTGCCAGCAGCTCCTGGGACGGGGGTTCCTACGAGCAGTACTTC. Its translation is CASSSWDGGSYEQYF.

The genes are TRBV6-6 and TRBJ2-5; D is ambiguous. The length of the CDR3 is 13 residues. V was shortened by 10 bases and J by 1 base, with 13 bases between the two germline ends. The germline CDR1 and CDR2 sequences are MNHNY and SVGAGI (reference sequence). CDR3 protein: CATHRGSQETQYF. The CDR3 DNA is TGTGCCACCCATCGAGGCAGCCAAGAGACCCAGTACTTC.